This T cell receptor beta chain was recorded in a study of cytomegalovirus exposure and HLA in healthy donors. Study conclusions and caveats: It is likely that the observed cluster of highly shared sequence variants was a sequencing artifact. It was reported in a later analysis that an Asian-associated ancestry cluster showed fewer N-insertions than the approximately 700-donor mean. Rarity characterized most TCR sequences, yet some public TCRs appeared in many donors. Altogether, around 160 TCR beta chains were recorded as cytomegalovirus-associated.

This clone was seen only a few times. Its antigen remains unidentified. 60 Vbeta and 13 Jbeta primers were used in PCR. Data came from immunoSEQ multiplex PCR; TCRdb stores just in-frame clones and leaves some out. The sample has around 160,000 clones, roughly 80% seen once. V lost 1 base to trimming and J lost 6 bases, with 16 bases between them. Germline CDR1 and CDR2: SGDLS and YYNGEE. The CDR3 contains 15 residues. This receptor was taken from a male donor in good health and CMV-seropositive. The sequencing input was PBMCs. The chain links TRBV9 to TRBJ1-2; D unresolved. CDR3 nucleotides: TGTGCCAGCAGCGTATCCCCTCTCGTGACTGATGGCTACACCTTC. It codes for CASSVSPLVTDGYTF.